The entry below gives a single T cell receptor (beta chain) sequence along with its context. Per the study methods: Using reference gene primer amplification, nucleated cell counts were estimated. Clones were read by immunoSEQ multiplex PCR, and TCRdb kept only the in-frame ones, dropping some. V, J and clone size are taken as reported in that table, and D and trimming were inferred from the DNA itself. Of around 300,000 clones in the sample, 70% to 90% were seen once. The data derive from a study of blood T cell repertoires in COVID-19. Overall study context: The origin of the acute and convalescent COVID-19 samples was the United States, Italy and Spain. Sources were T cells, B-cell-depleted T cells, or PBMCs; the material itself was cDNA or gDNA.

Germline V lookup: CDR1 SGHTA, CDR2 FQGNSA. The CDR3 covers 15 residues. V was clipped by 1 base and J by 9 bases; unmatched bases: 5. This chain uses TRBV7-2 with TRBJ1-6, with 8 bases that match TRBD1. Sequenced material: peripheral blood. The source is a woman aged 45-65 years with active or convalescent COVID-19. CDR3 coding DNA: TGTGCCAGCAGCTTAGGGACAGGGAAGGCTTCACCCCTCCACTTT. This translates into CASSLGTGKASPLHF. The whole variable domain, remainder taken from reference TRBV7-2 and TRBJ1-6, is GAGVSQSPSNKVTEKGKDVELRCDPISGHTALYWYRQSLGQGLEFLIYFQGNSAPDKSGLPSDRFSAERTGGSVSTLTIQRTQQEDSAVYLCASSLGTGKASPLHFGNGTRLTVT.